The clone carrying this TCR beta chain was detected many times. At least 5 micrograms of total RNA were extracted per sample. This record comes from a study of blood T cells in healthy people across ages. Germline values: CDR1 MNHEY, CDR2 SVGAGI. The CDR3 sequence is 13 residues long. The V gene lost 0 bases and the J gene lost 5 bases, with 5 bases spanning the gap. The use of a sample-barcoded 5' primer and a J-beta primer mix characterized a second PCR of roughly 7 to 11 cycles. In TCRdb, the 5' RACE reads were re-called with MiXCR into one record per CDR3 protein. The sample consists of 730,000 or so distinct CDR3 sequences, roughly 45% of them appearing once.

V gene TRBV6-5 combines with J gene TRBJ2-1; D is unresolved. Source material: blood. This clonotype was obtained from a woman in her fifties or sixties in good health. DNA for the CDR3: TGTGCCAGCAGTTACTCCCCGGACAATGAGCAGTTCTTC. This translates into CASSYSPDNEQFF.